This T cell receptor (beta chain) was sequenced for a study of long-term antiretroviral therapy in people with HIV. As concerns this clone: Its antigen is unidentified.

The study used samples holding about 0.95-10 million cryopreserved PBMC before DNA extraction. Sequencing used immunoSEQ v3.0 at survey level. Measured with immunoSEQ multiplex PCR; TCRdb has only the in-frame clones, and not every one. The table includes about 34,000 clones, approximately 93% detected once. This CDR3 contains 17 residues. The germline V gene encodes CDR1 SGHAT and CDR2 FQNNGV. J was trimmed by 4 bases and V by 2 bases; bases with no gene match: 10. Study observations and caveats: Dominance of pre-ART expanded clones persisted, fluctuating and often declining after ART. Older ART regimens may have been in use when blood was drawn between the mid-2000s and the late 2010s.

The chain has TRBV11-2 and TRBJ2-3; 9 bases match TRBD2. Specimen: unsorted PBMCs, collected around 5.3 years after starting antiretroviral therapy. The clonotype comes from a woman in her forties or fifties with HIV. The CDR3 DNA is TGTGCCAGCAGCTTAAGCGGGGGGCCACTTGCCCCAGATACGCAGTATTTT. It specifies CASSLSGGPLAPDTQYF.